This TCR beta chain derives from a study of T cell clonotyping in hematopoietic cell transplantation. Blood collection times were about day -28 and days 30, 100, 180 posttransplant. Study findings and constraints: At the given depth, recipient repertoires were over 95% de novo clonotypes. CD4 and CD8 repertoire contributions could not be separated without sorting. Pathologically expanded recipient clonotypes increased progressively from day 30 to day 180 as diversity fell.

This clone was seen only a few times. Antigen: not known. The assay was immunoSEQ multiplex PCR, and TCRdb's table has in-frame clones only and misses some. The sample holds thousands of clones, about 83% seen once. This CDR3 has 16 amino acids. CDR1 LNHDA and CDR2 SQIVND come from the germline V gene (reference sequence). Trimming took 4 bases from V and 6 from J; bases not matched to a gene: 11. The clonotype comes from a female patient in her 40s who had an allogeneic stem cell transplant from a related donor, so the T cells may come from the graft donor. Some clones in this sample may be carry-over from other donors' samples. The sequencing here drew on peripheral blood mononuclear cells, taken 100 days after allogeneic stem cell transplant. The chain couples TRBV19 to TRBJ1-1; 10 bases map to TRBD1. The CDR3 bases are TGTGCCAGTAGTACCGGGTCGGGACAGGGGTCTCCTGAAGCTTTCTTT. It yields the protein CASSTGSGQGSPEAFF.